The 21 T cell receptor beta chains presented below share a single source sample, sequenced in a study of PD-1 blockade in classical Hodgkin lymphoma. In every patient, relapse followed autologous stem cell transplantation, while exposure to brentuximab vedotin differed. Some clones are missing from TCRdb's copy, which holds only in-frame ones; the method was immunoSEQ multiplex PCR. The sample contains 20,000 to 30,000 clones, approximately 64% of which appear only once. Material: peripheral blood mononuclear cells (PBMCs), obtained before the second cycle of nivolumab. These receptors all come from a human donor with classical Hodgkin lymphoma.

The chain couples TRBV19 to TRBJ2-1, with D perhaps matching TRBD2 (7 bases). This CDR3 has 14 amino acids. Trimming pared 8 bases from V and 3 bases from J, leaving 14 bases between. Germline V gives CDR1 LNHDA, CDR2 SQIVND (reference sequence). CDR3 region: CASRPGGYYNEQFF. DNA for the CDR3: TGTGCCAGTCGTCCGGGGGGCTACTACAATGAGCAGTTCTTC.

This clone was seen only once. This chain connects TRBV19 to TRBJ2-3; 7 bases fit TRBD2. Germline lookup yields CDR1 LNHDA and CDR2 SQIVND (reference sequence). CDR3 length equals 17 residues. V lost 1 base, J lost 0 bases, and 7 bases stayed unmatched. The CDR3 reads CASSIVAGRASTDTQYF. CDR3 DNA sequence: TGTGCCAGTAGTATAGTAGCAGGGAGGGCTAGCACAGATACGCAGTATTTT.

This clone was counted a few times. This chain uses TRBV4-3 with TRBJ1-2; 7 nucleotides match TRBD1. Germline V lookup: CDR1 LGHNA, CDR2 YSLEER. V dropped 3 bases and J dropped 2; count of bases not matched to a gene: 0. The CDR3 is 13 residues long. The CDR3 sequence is CASSQGQNYGYTF. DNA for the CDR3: TGCGCCAGCAGCCAGGGACAGAACTATGGCTACACCTTC.

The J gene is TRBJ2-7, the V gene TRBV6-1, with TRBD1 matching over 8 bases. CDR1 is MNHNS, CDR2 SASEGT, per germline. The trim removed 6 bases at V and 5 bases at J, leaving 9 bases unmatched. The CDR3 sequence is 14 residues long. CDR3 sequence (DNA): TGTGCCAGCAGGAACAGACAGGGGTGGAACGAGCAGTACTTC. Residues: CASRNRQGWNEQYF.

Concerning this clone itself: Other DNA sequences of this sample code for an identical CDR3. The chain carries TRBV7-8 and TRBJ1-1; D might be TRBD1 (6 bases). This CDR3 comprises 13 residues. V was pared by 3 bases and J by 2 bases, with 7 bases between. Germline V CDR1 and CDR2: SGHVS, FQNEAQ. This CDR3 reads CASSFRGNTEAFF. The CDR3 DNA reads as TGTGCCAGCAGCTTCAGGGGCAACACTGAAGCTTTCTTT.

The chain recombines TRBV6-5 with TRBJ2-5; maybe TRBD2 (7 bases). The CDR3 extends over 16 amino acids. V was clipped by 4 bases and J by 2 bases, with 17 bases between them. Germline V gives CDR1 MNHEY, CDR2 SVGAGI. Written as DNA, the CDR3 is TGTGCCAGCAGTTCCCGGGTGGGGGGGCGACAAGAGACCCAGTACTTC. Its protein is CASSSRVGGRQETQYF.

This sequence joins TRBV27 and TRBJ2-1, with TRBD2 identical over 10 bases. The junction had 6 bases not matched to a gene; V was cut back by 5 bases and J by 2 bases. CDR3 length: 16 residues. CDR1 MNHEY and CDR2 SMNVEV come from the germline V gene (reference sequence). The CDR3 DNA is TGTGCCAGCAGTGGCTTAGGACTAGCGGCCTACAATGAGCAGTTCTTC. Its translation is CASSGLGLAAYNEQFF.

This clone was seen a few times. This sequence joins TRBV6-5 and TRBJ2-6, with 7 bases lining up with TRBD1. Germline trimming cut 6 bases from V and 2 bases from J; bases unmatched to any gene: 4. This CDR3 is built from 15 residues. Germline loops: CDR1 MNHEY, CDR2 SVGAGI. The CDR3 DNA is TGTGCCAGCAGCAACCAGGGGGCTGGGGCCAACGTCCTGACTTTC. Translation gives CASSNQGAGANVLTF.

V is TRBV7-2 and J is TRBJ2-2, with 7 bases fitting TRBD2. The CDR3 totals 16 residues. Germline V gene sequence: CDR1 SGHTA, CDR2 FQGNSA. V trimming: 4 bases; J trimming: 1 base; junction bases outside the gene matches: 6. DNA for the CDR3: TGTGCCAGCAGCTCAGAGGGGACTAAGAACACCGGGGAGCTGTTTTTT. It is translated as CASSSEGTKNTGELFF.

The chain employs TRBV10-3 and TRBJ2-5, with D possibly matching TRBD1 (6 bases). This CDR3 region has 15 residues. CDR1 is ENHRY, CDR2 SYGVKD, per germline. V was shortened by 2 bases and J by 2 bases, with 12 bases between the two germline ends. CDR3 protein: CAISEGQLRQETQYF. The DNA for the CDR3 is TGTGCCATCAGTGAGGGACAGTTACGACAAGAGACCCAGTACTTC.

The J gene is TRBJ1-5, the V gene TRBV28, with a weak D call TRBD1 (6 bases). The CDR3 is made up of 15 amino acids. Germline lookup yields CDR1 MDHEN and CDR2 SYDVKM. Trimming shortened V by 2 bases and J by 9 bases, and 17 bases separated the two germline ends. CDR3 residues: CASSLPTGVGGPQHF. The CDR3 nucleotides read TGTGCCAGCAGTTTACCGACAGGAGTCGGTGGGCCCCAGCATTTT.

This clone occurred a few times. The CDR3 DNA reads TGTGCCAGCAGCCTCCCCAAAAAGAACACTGAAGCTTTCTTT. This gives the protein CASSLPKKNTEAFF. This rearrangement joins TRBV28 to TRBJ1-1; D is uncertain. The V end was cut by 6 bases, the J end by 1 base, with 12 bases between. The germline CDR1 and CDR2 sequences are MDHEN and SYDVKM. The CDR3 loop spans 14 amino acids. Supplemented by reference TRBV28 and TRBJ1-1, the full variable domain reads DVKVTQSSRYLVKRTGEKVFLECVQDMDHENMFWYRQDPGLGLRLIYFSYDVKMKEKGDIPEGYSVSREKKERFSLILESASTNQTSMYLCASSLPKKNTEAFFGQGTRLTVV.

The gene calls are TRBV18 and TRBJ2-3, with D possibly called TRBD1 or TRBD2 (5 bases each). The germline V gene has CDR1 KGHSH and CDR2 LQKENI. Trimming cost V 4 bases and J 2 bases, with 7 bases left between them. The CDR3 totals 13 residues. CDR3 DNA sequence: TGTGCCAGCTCACGAGGGGTCACAGATACGCAGTATTTT. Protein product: CASSRGVTDTQYF.

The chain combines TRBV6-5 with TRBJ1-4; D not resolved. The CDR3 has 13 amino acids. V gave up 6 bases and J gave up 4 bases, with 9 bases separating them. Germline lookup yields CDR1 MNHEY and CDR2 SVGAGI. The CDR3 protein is CASRRAGNEKLFF. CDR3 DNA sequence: TGTGCCAGCAGGCGGGCCGGTAATGAAAAACTGTTTTTT.

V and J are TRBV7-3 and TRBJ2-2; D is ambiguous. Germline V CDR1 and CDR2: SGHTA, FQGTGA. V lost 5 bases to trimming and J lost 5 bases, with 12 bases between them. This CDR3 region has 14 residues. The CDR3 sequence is CASSTETFTGELFF. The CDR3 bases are TGTGCCAGCAGCACGGAGACCTTTACCGGGGAGCTGTTTTTT.

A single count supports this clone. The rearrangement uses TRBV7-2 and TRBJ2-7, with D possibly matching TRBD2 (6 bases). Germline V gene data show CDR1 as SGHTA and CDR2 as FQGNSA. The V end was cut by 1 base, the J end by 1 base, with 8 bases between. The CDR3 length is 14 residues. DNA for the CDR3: TGTGCCAGCAGCTTAGTCCTAGCGTCCTACGAGCAGTACTTC. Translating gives CASSLVLASYEQYF.

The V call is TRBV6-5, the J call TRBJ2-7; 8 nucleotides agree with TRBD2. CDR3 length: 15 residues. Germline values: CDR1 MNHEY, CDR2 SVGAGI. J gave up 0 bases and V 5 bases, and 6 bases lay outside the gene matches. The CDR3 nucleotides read TGTGCCAGCAGTAAGACAGCGGGGGACTCCTACGAGCAGTACTTC. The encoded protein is CASSKTAGDSYEQYF.

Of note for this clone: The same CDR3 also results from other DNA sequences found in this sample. The CDR3 here is CASSFRGNTEAFF. DNA of the CDR3: TGTGCCAGCAGCTTCCGGGGGAACACTGAAGCTTTCTTT. V usage is TRBV7-8 and J usage is TRBJ1-1, with unresolved D. The germline CDR1 and CDR2 sequences are SGHVS and FQNEAQ. The CDR3 is 13 amino acids. Trimming shortened V by 3 bases and J by 1 base, and 6 bases separated the two germline ends.

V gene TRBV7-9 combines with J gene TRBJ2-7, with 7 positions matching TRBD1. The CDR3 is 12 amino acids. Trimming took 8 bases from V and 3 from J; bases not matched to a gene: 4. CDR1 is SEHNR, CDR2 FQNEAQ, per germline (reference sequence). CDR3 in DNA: TGTGCCAGCGGACGGACAGGCTACGAGCAGTACTTC. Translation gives CASGRTGYEQYF.

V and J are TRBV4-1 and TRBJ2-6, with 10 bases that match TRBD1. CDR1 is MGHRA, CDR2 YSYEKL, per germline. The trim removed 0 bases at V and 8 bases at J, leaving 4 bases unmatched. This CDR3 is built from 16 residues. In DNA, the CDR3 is TGCGCCAGCAGCCAAGATAGGACAGGGGGTACCAACGTCCTGACTTTC. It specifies CASSQDRTGGTNVLTF.

For the CDR3, the DNA is TGTGCCTGGAGTGGGCCGGGGAATCAGCCCCAGCATTTT. Its translation: CAWSGPGNQPQHF. This chain links TRBV30 with TRBJ1-5; D not resolved. The CDR3 has 13 residues. V lost 1 base to trimming and J lost 4 bases, with 8 bases between them. Germline V gene data show CDR1 as GTSNPN and CDR2 as SVGIG (reference sequence).